This TCR beta chain was observed in a study of cytomegalovirus exposure and HLA in healthy donors listed by TCRdb under 2017. Concerning the study at large: An earlier analysis of some 550 of the donors reported approximately 290 Gb of sequence data and 120 million or so unique TCR beta sequences from 190 million or so T cells. About 310 gigabases of sequencing data and approximately 80 million unique TCR sequences were included in an early release covering about 600 HLA-typed donors. The genetic ancestry cluster associated with self-reported Caucasian donors included 80% to 90% of the 350 to 500 genotyped donors. The aim of the study was to test whether cataloging public T cell receptors could identify signatures of past pathogen exposure. The study used immunosequencing to profile the T cell repertoires of several hundred subjects and linked those repertoires to cytomegalovirus serostatus. In addition to the first cohort of around 670 subjects, a separate validation cohort of 120 different subjects was used. High-throughput TCR immunosequencing, statistical association of individual TCRs with disease status, and machine learning were combined to predict cytomegalovirus infection status. In a later analysis, previously published TCR beta repertoires from 666 donors were re-analyzed and high-resolution HLA genotyping was added so that TCR occurrence patterns could be studied. Rather than using new phenotypic data, the later analysis identified candidate immune exposures from TCR beta sequences and from how often those sequences occurred across donors. To decide whether each TCR beta V gene segment behaved as functional or pseudogenic, an earlier analysis of some 540 of the donors relied on high-throughput TCR beta sequencing. Alongside the repertoire data, information on donor age, sex, ethnicity and CMV serostatus was compiled. A later genetic analysis took genome-wide SNP genotypes for about 60% of the roughly 670 donors and used that subset as a discovery cohort. All discovery cohort repertoires had been generated using a single sequencing platform. Class I and class II HLA loci were covered by the typing at four-digit resolution. Typing coverage varied by locus: roughly 629-640 donors for A, B, C, DRB1 and DQB1; roughly 560 for DQA1; approximately 570 for DPA1; roughly 450 for DPB1. About five DR-DQ haplotypes were treated as single units for association and clustering because of strong linkage in the cohort. Among about 400 genotyped donors of the cohort, an average of about 240,000 unique TCR beta nucleotide sequences was sequenced per donor, of which about 18% were non-productive.

In total, 600 or so healthy bone marrow donors made up the cohort. Cohort members were all nominally healthy when sampled, although unrecorded immune exposures were likely present. The donor tested CMV seropositive, placing the donor among the approximately 290 seropositive members of the cohort. Every donor gave a peripheral blood sample, and the peripheral blood mononuclear cells from that sample were used for TCR beta sequencing. Genomic DNA extraction from the blood cell samples was performed with the Qiagen DNeasy Blood Extraction Kit. CDR1 MNHNS and CDR2 SASEGT are derived from the germline V gene. From cysteine to phenylalanine, the CDR3 is 13 amino acids long. Solely the CDR3 DNA is kept, with 39 bases framed from the first base. V and J lose 8 bases and 5 bases, and a span of 16 bases separates them. Libraries were made using the immunoSEQ multiplex PCR assay. For the multiplex PCR, a mixture combining 60 forward primers for TCR Vbeta segments and 13 reverse primers for TCR Jbeta segments was used. Amplification of the CDR3 region of rearranged TCR beta genes was performed with a multiplex PCR assay on genomic DNA. The amplified TCR beta libraries were sequenced on the Illumina HiSeq System as 87-base-pair reads. The paper's processing steps were these. A later analysis tallied roughly 76 million unique TCR beta chains across the 666 repertoires, and around 12 million of those chains were shared by two or more donors. A nearest-neighbor algorithm error-corrected the raw reads and collapsed the reads into unique sequences, merging closely related sequences to remove PCR and sequencing errors. To assign V, D and J gene segments, CDR3 sequences were aligned to IMGT reference sequences. For a sequence to be retained, a match of at least six nucleotides was required to both a V gene segment and a J gene segment. Rearrangements were classified as productive when the CDR3 lacked stop codons and remained in frame with V and J, and all other rearrangements were classified as non-productive. CDR3 was defined by IMGT convention, running from the second conserved V-encoded cysteine to the conserved J-encoded phenylalanine. The earlier analysis of around 640 of the donors excluded sequences that lacked an unambiguous match to a single V gene segment. An earlier analysis of fewer than 750 of the donors classified V segments as functional when productive rearrangements were above 56.7% and as segregating when the standard deviation between donors was above 5%. To diagnose cytomegalovirus status from the catalog of TCR beta chain sequences, a statistical classification framework was built. V and J gene assignment, in a later analysis, came from comparing TCR nucleotide sequences with IMGT/GENE-DB human TR gene sequences. Using the TCRdist pipeline, a later analysis assigned CDR3 sequences along with most-parsimonious VDJ recombination scenarios. In a later analysis, each TCR beta chain was defined by its CDR3 amino acid sequence together with its V-gene family, and reads without a unique V-gene family were excluded. In a later analysis, some 600 highly shared, low-generation-probability nucleotide sequences were removed to address suspected cross-contamination and a sequencing artifact. In a later analysis, a clonal expansion index for each public chain was calculated from normalized within-repertoire ranks of inferred template counts. In a later analysis, generation probabilities were computed using a VDJ recombination model fitted to out-of-frame rearrangements, and the results were checked against IGoR. A later analysis scored TCR-TCR, TCR-HLA and TCR-CMV co-occurrence with hypergeometric tests, applying a repertoire-size bias correction to TCR pairs. In a later analysis, false discovery rates were estimated by permuting HLA or CMV assignments 20 times. In a later analysis, co-occurring TCRs were grouped with DBSCAN, and TCRdist sequence similarity was added when clustering was performed within HLA-allele-positive subsets. Co-occurrence clustering excluded repertoires with fewer than 30,000 or more than 120,000 public chains, plus five with anomalous nucleotide sharing. In TCRdb, the immuneACCESS table is reduced to in-frame sequences with V and J assigned. These tables do not hold every clone; where another copy was compared, an unresolved V gene accounts for under half, and the others remain unexplained. The DNA gave D and trimming, while V, J and clone size come from that table. For this sample the table gives about 210,000 clones, of which 75% to 80% were detected only once. The top ten clones comprise 12% to 15% of the sample.

With respect to this clone: Its antigen is currently not known. The sample holds no much larger clone one base away, and base qualities are not on file.

Results the study describes overall, beyond this receptor: CMV serostatus was the only immune exposure information available for the cohort. While some public TCRs were present in many individuals, most TCR sequences turned up only very rarely across donors. The authors suggested that the approach could potentially be extended to other disease states and immunological phenotypes. In a later genetic analysis, fewer N-insertions in productive TCRs were reported among donors in an Asian-associated ancestry cluster than the roughly 700-donor mean. The 87-base-pair reads could not distinguish some IMGT-functional V segments, including TRBV6-2 and TRBV6-3, so those segments were excluded. Cytomegalovirus status was reported to be diagnosed by the classifier with high specificity and sensitivity in both the original and validation cohorts. According to a later analysis, TCR association rates differed among HLA loci, with DRB1 alleles showing the most associated TCRs and HLA-C alleles showing the fewest. An earlier analysis of 587 of the donors showed that most TCR beta V segments appeared in productive rearrangements either about 90% or about 30% of the time, which broadly matched IMGT annotations. The sequencing pipeline was judged likely to have produced a cluster of highly shared sequence variants as a technical artifact. In a later analysis, most CMV-associated TCR beta chains were found to appear HLA-restricted, with HLA associations seemingly driven largely by CMV exposure. Correlated functional status among segregating V segments might be attributable to linkage disequilibrium, but an unknown experimental factor could not be ruled out. Because some donors lacked HLA typing at each locus, the association tests relied only on the typed subset. Approximately 18 rarely observed V segments, including chromosome 9 orphons, were excluded from the earlier analysis of almost 600 of the donors because counts were too low. A further reported finding was that TCR beta sequences accurately predicted the HLA-A and HLA-B alleles for most subjects in the first cohort. A later analysis found that HLA-associated TCR beta chains were more clonally expanded and had lower generation probabilities than equally common non-associated chains. In a later analysis, around 17,000 TCR beta sequences were associated with specific HLA alleles at a false discovery rate of 0.05. A later genetic analysis associated a missense DCLRE1C variant with V-gene and J-gene trimming of TCR beta chains, and an independent cohort replicated the association. Sequencing depth was assumed to be roughly uniform across donors in the presence/absence analyses, though that assumption may not hold. When HLA alleles, especially DR and DQ, strongly co-occurred, attributing TCR associations to individual alleles was difficult. According to a later analysis, parvovirus B19, influenza, CMV and Epstein-Barr virus appeared linked to several top co-occurrence clusters. In the study, approximately 160 TCR beta chains were listed as associated with cytomegalovirus. A few of the identified cytomegalovirus-associated TCR beta chains were confirmed in vitro to be specific for cytomegalovirus antigens. In this cohort, only TCR beta chains were sequenced, and detectable features were limited by the absence of alpha or paired-chain data.

The rearrangement combines TRBV6-1 with TRBJ2-7, with TRBD1 perhaps the D gene, on 6 matching bases. The sample comprised PBMCs. This TCR derives from a young woman in good health and CMV-seropositive. The CDR3 in this case is CASLRLRGDEQYF. At the DNA level, the sequence is TGTGCCAGCCTACGCCTCAGGGGCGACGAGCAGTACTTC.